This TCR beta chain was identified during a study of blood T cells in healthy people across ages. Whole-study findings and limits: The CMV status of each donor remained undetermined, and this could have confounded shifts in expanded clonotypes. Naive CD4+ cells and diversity were both higher in long-lived donors than in aged donors.

In terms of origin and age, donors were healthy Caucasian individuals from Russia aged about 6 to 90. With a J-beta primer mix and a sample-barcoded 5' primer, a second PCR ran 7 to 11 cycles. Each cDNA was tagged by a template-switch adaptor containing 12 random nucleotides. One entry per CDR3 protein results from TCRdb running MiXCR on the 5' RACE reads. The sample includes 1,800,000 or so distinct CDR3 sequences, about two fifths of them seen just once. Concerning this clonotype itself: What it binds is unknown.

Sequencing input: blood. The clonotype comes from a human donor in good health.

The CDR3: CASSFLDRDTEAFF. CDR3 DNA sequence: TGTGCCAGCAGCTTTCTAGACAGGGACACTGAAGCTTTCTTT. J is TRBJ1-1 and V is TRBV7-2; the match to TRBD1 covers 7 bases. Germline V gene data show CDR1 as SGHTA and CDR2 as FQGNSA. V shed 3 bases and J 3 bases; nucleotides not matched to a gene: 4. CDR3 length: 14 amino acids.